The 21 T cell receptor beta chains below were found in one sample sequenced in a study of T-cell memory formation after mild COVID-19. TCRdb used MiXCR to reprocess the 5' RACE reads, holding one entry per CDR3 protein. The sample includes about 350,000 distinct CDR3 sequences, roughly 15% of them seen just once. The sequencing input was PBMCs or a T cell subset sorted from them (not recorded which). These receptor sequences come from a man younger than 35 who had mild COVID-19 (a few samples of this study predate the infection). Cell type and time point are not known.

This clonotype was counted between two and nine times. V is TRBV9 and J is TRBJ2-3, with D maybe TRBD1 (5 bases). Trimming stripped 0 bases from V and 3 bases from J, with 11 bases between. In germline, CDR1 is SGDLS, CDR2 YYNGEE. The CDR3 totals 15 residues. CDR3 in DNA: TGTGCCAGCAGCGTAGCGCCAGGGAATACAGATACGCAGTATTTT. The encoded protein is CASSVAPGNTDTQYF.

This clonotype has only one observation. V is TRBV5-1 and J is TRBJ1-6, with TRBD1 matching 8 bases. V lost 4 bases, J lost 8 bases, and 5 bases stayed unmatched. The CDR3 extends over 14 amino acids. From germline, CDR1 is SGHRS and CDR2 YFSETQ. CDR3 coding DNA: TGCGCCAGCAGCCACGGACAGGGCTATTCACCCCTCCACTTT. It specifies CASSHGQGYSPLHF. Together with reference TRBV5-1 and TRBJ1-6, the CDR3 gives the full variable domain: KAGVTQTPRYLIKTRGQQVTLSCSPISGHRSVSWYQQTPGQGLQFLFEYFSETQRNKGNFPGRFSGRQFSNSRSEMNVSTLELGDSALYLCASSHGQGYSPLHFGNGTRLTVT.

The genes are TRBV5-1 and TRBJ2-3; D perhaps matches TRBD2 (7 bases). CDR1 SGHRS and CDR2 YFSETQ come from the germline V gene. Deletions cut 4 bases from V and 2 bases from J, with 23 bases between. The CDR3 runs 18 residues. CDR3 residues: CASSGDGVWGGLTDTQYF. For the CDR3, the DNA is TGCGCCAGCAGCGGGGATGGGGTTTGGGGGGGCCTCACAGATACGCAGTATTTT.

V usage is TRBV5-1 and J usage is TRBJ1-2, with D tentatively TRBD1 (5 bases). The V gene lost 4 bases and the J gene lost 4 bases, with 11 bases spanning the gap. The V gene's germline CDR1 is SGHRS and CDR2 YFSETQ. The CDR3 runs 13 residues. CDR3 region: CASSHRDLYGYTF. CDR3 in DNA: TGCGCCAGCAGCCACCGGGACCTCTATGGCTACACCTTC.

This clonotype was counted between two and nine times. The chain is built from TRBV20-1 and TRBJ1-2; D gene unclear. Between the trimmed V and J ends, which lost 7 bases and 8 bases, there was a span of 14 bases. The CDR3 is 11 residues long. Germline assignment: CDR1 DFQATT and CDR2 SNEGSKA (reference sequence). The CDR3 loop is CSEGRLGGYTF. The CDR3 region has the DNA TGCAGTGAGGGCCGCTTAGGGGGCTACACCTTC.

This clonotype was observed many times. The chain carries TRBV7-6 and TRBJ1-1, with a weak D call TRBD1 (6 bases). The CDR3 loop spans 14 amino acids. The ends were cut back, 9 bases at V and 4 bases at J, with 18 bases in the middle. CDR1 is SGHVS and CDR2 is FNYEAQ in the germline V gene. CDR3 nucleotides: TGTGCCAGTAGCGTGGGAACAGGGATCACTGAAGCTTTCTTT. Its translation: CASSVGTGITEAFF.

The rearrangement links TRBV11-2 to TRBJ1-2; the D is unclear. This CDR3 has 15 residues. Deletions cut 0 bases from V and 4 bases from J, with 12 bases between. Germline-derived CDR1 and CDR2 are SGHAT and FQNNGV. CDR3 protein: CASSLDIGGSYGYTF. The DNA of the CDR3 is TGTGCCAGCAGCTTAGATATCGGAGGGAGCTATGGCTACACCTTC. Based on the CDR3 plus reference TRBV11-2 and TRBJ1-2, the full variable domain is EAGVAQSPRYKIIEKRQSVAFWCNPISGHATLYWYQQILGQGPKLLIQFQNNGVVDDSQLPKDRFSAERLKGVDSTLKIQPAKLEDSAVYLCASSLDIGGSYGYTFGSGTRLTVV.

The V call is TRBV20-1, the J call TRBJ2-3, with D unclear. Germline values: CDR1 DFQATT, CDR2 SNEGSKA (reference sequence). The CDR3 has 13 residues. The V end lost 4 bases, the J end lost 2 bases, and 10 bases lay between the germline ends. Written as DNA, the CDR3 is TGCAGTGCTACTTACGGTGTCACAGATACGCAGTATTTT. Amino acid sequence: CSATYGVTDTQYF.

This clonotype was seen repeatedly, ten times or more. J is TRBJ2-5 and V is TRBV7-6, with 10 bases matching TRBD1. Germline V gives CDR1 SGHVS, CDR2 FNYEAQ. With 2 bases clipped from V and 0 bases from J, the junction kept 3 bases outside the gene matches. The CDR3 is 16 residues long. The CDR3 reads CASSLRDRGYQETQYF. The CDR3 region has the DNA TGTGCCAGCAGCTTAAGGGACAGGGGATACCAAGAGACCCAGTACTTC.

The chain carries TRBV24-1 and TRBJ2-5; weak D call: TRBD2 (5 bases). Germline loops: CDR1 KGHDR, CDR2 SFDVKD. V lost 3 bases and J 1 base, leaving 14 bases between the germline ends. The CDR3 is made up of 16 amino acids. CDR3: CATSDPAASGQETQYF. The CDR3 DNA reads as TGTGCCACCAGTGATCCCGCCGCAAGCGGCCAAGAGACCCAGTACTTC.

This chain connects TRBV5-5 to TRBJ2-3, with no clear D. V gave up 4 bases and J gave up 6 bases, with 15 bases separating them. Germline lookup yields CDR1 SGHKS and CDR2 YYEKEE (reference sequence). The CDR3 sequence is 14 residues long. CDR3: CASSPIHSRDTQYF. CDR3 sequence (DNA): TGTGCCAGCAGCCCGATTCACTCGAGGGATACGCAGTATTTT.

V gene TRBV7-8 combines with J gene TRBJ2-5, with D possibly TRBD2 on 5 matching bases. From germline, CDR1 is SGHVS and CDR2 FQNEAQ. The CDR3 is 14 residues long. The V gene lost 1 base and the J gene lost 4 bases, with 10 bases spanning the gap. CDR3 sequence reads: CASSLGIAGETQYF. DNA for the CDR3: TGTGCCAGCAGCTTAGGTATCGCGGGAGAGACCCAGTACTTC. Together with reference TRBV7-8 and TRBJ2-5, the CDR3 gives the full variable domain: GAGVSQSPRYKVAKRGQDVALRCDPISGHVSLFWYQQALGQGPEFLTYFQNEAQLDKSGLPSDRFFAERPEGSVSTLKIQRTQQEDSAVYLCASSLGIAGETQYFGPGTRLLVL.

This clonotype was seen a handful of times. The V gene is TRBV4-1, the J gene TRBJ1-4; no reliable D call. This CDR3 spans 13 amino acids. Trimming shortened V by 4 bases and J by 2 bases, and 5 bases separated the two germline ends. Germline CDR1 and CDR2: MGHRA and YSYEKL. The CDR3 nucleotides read TGCGCCAGCAGCCTTACCACTAATGAAAAACTGTTTTTT. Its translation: CASSLTTNEKLFF.

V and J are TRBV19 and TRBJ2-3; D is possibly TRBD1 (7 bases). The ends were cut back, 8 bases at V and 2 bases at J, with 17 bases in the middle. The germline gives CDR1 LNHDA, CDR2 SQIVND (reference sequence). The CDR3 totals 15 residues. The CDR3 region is CASEKRQGLTDTQYF. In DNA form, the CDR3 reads TGTGCCAGTGAGAAACGACAGGGACTCACAGATACGCAGTATTTT.

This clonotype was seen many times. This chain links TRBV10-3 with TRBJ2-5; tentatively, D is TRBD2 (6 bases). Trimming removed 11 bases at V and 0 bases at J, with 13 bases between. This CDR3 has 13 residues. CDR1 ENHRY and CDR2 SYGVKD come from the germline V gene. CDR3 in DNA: TGTGCCGTGGGTTCTAGCGACCAAGAGACCCAGTACTTC. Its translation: CAVGSSDQETQYF.

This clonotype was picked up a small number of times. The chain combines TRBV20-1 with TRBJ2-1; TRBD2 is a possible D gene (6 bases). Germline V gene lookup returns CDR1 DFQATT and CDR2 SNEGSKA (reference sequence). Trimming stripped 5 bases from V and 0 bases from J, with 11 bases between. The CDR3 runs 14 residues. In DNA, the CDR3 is TGCAGTGCTGCCGGGGGAAGCTCCTACAATGAGCAGTTCTTC. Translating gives CSAAGGSSYNEQFF.

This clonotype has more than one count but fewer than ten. CDR3 protein: CAISVDGYYGYTF. CDR3 nucleotides: TGTGCCATCAGCGTGGACGGATACTATGGCTACACCTTC. The J gene is TRBJ1-2, the V gene TRBV10-3; D remains unclear. CDR3 length equals 13 residues. Between the trimmed V and J ends, which lost 6 bases and 3 bases, there was a span of 11 bases. Germline CDR1 ENHRY, CDR2 SYGVKD.

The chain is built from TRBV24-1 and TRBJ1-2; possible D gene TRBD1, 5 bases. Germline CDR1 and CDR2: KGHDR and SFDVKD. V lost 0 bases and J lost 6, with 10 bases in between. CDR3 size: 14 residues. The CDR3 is CATSDLGGVNGYTF. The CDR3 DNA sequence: TGTGCCACCAGTGATTTGGGGGGAGTGAATGGCTACACCTTC.

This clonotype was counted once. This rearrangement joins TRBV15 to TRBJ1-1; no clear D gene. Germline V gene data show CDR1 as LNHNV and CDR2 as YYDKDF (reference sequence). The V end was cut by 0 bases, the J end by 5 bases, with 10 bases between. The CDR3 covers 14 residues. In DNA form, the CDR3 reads TGTGCCACCAGCAGAGAAAAGGGATGGACTGAAGCTTTCTTT. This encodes CATSREKGWTEAFF.

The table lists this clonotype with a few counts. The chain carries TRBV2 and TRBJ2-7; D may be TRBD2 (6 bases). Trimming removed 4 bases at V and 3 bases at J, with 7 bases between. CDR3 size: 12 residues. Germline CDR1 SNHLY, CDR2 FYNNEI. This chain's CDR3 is CASSAGGYEQYV. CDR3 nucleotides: TGTGCCAGCAGTGCCGGGGGCTACGAGCAGTACGTC.

In DNA, the CDR3 is TGTGCCAGCAGCGGGAGGTTTCGTAACACTGAAGCTTTCTTT. Translation gives CASSGRFRNTEAFF. The chain carries TRBV6-5 and TRBJ1-1, with D hard to call. CDR1 is MNHEY and CDR2 is SVGAGI in the germline V gene. This CDR3 is 14 amino acids long. V shed 6 bases and J shed 2 bases, with 13 bases lying between them.